The source of this TCR beta chain is a study of T cells after somatic rescue of genetic block. Repertoires were generated with immunoSEQ multiplex PCR, while TCRdb's copy carries only in-frame clones and drops some. The sample has around 100,000 clones; about 90% are singletons. The CDR3 runs 16 residues. Germline V gene data show CDR1 as SGHAT and CDR2 as FQDESV (reference sequence). V lost 0 bases, J lost 2 bases, and 4 bases stayed unmatched. The source of this sequence is a woman between 18 and 29 years old. V is TRBV11-1 and J is TRBJ2-3; 8 bases are shared with TRBD2. Sequenced sample: peripheral blood mononuclear cells (PBMCs). The CDR3 DNA reads TGTGCCAGCAGCTTAGCCGGGGGGGCCCCCACAGATACGCAGTATTTT. This codes for CASSLAGGAPTDTQYF.